This entry lists 26 T cell receptor beta chains sequenced from one sample in a study of regulatory T cells in long-lasting Graves disease. iRepertoire HTBI primers and Arm-PCR of CDR3 regions built TCR beta libraries. In TCRdb, the multiplex PCR reads were re-called with MiXCR into one record per CDR3 protein. Here the sample spans approximately 230,000 distinct CDR3 sequences, around 17% being singletons. Time point of the sample: newly diagnosed GD, antithyroid drugs for less than 3 months. Preparation of the TCR library used RNA extracted from PBMCs. The sequenced sample was peripheral blood mononuclear cells (PBMCs), obtained at new diagnosis, from a patient treated with antithyroid drugs. The receptors stem from a female donor with Graves disease.

This clonotype was recorded at least ten times. The chain has TRBV7-8 and TRBJ2-1; D is undetermined. There are 12 residues in the CDR3. V shed 5 bases and J shed 7 bases, with 9 bases lying between them. The germline CDR1 and CDR2 sequences are SGHVS and FQNEAQ. CDR3 sequence: CASSQKGNEQFF. Here the CDR3 DNA reads TGTGCCAGCAGCCAAAAAGGTAATGAGCAGTTCTTC.

This chain uses TRBV30 with TRBJ2-5; the match to TRBD2 covers 7 bases. Judging by the DNA end, TRBJ2-1 fits better; the J call may be wrong. The CDR3 sequence is 14 residues long. CDR1 is GTSNPN and CDR2 is SVGIG in the germline V gene (reference sequence). The CDR3 region is CAWSPPSGYNEQFF. DNA of the CDR3: TGTGCCTGGAGTCCACCTAGCGGATACAATGAGCAGTTCTTC.

This clonotype has only one observation. A far larger clone is a single base away, which makes a read error likely. V is TRBV2 and J is TRBJ2-1; 11 bases map to TRBD2. The CDR3 is made up of 15 amino acids. CDR1 is SNHLY and CDR2 is FYNNEI in the germline V gene. The CDR3 DNA follows: TGTACCAGCAGCCCCGGACTAGCGGGCAGTAATGAGCAGTTCTTC. Protein product: CTSSPGLAGSNEQFF. The variable domain in full, completed from reference TRBV2 and TRBJ2-1, reads EPEVTQTPSHQVTQMGQEVILRCVPISNHLYFYWYRQILGQKVEFLVSFYNNEISEKSEIFDDQFSVERPDGSNFTLKIRSTKLEDSAMYFCTSSPGLAGSNEQFFGPGTRLTVL.

This clonotype occurred many times. The chain couples TRBV10-3 to TRBJ2-7, with D tentatively TRBD2 (5 bases). V was pared by 2 bases and J by 9 bases, with 11 bases between. Germline values: CDR1 ENHRY, CDR2 SYGVKD. The CDR3 is made up of 12 amino acids. In DNA, the CDR3 is TGTGCCATCAGTGAGGAGGGAGTTCGGCAGTACTTC. It yields the protein CAISEEGVRQYF.

This clonotype was found many times. The chain recombines TRBV3-1 with TRBJ2-4; TRBD2 agrees at 7 bases. With 4 bases clipped from V and 0 bases from J, the junction kept 6 bases outside the gene matches. CDR1 and CDR2 (germline): LGHDT, YNNKEL (reference sequence). This CDR3 spans 16 amino acids. The CDR3 loop is CASSPTGGIAKNIQYF. CDR3 bases: TGTGCCAGCAGCCCGACCGGGGGGATAGCCAAAAACATTCAGTACTTC.

This clonotype was found many times. The chain couples TRBV7-2 to TRBJ2-7; D possibly corresponds to TRBD1 (6 bases). The germline V gene encodes CDR1 SGHTA and CDR2 FQGNSA. Trimming cost V 1 base and J 13 bases, with 14 bases left between them. The CDR3 consists of 12 residues. CDR3 in DNA: TGTGCCAGCAGCTTAGATCGGGGCAGGGGTTACTTC. This encodes CASSLDRGRGYF.

This clonotype was observed at least ten times. This CDR3 reads CASSSPTSGSGETQYF. CDR3 DNA: TGTGCCAGCAGTTCTCCGACTAGCGGGAGTGGGGAGACCCAGTACTTC. This rearrangement joins TRBV28 to TRBJ2-5; TRBD2 agrees at 12 bases. The ends lost 4 bases at V and 5 bases at J; junction bases unmatched: 8. This CDR3 is 16 amino acids long. Germline values: CDR1 MDHEN, CDR2 SYDVKM.

This clonotype was found many times. This chain joins TRBV5-1 and TRBJ1-2; tentative D call: TRBD1 (6 bases). Trimming took off 4 bases at V and 6 bases at J, with 19 bases between the two ends. This CDR3 comprises 15 residues. CDR1 and CDR2 (germline): SGHRS, YFSETQ. The CDR3 region has the DNA TGCGCCAGCAGCGGGGACACCTGGAACATAAATGGCTACACCTTC. Protein sequence: CASSGDTWNINGYTF.

The rearrangement links TRBV12-3 or TRBV12-4 to TRBJ2-3; TRBD2 matches at 9 bases. This CDR3 has 15 residues. Losses at the gene ends were 2 bases for V and 6 bases for J; bases not matched to a gene: 6. The CDR3 loop is CASSLMREGRDTQYF. CDR3 sequence (DNA): TGTGCCAGCAGTTTAATGCGGGAGGGCCGGGATACGCAGTATTTT.

This clonotype was detected ten times or more. J is TRBJ2-7 and V is TRBV10-3, with 7 nucleotides matching TRBD1. Germline V CDR1 and CDR2: ENHRY, SYGVKD. The CDR3 sequence is 16 residues long. The V and J ends lost 3 bases and 1 base, in that order; junction bases with no gene match: 9. The CDR3 sequence is CAISDSYRGKSYEQYF. Written as DNA, the CDR3 is TGTGCCATCAGTGACTCTTACAGGGGAAAGTCCTACGAGCAGTACTTC.

This clonotype was counted ten times or more. V gene TRBV12-3 or TRBV12-4 combines with J gene TRBJ1-2; D is possibly TRBD1 (5 bases). The V end lost 5 bases, the J end lost 9 bases, and 19 bases lay between the germline ends. This CDR3 is 14 amino acids long. CDR3 residues: CASSPVRQGLSYTF. In DNA form, the CDR3 reads TGTGCCAGCAGTCCCGTGCGGCAGGGACTGAGCTACACCTTC.

This clonotype was detected a few times. The chain uses TRBV14 and TRBJ2-7; D gene uncertain. Trimming left V 1 base short and J 3 bases short, with 16 bases between. In germline, CDR1 is SGHDN, CDR2 FVKESK. The CDR3 runs 16 residues. In DNA form, the CDR3 reads TGTGCCAGCAGCCAAGTTCGTAGGAAGAAGTTCTACGAGCAGTACTTC. Translating it yields CASSQVRRKKFYEQYF.

This clonotype was recorded at least ten times. The V gene is TRBV28, the J gene TRBJ2-7; TRBD2 agrees at 13 bases. In germline, CDR1 is MDHEN, CDR2 SYDVKM. The trim removed 5 bases at V and 5 bases at J, leaving 6 bases unmatched. The CDR3 length is 15 residues. CDR3 amino acids: CASSPVGLAGNEQYF. CDR3 sequence (DNA): TGTGCCAGCAGTCCCGTGGGACTAGCGGGAAACGAGCAGTACTTC.

This clonotype has ten or more counts. This sequence joins TRBV7-9 and TRBJ1-1; D ambiguous. The V gene's germline CDR1 is SEHNR and CDR2 FQNEAQ (reference sequence). V lost 3 bases, J lost 11 bases, and 19 bases lay in between. The CDR3 totals 14 residues. As DNA, the CDR3 is TGTGCCAGCAGCTTTGCCGGGAGCCCTAATGGGGCTTTCTTT. It codes for CASSFAGSPNGAFF.

Many counts were recorded for this clonotype. The chain has TRBV7-8 and TRBJ2-3; perhaps TRBD2 as D (5 bases). The V end was cut by 1 base, the J end by 0 bases, with 8 bases between. This CDR3 comprises 15 residues. Germline V gene sequence: CDR1 SGHVS, CDR2 FQNEAQ. The CDR3 region has the DNA TGTGCCAGCAGCTTAGTCAGCGGTAGCACAGATACGCAGTATTTT. Encoded protein: CASSLVSGSTDTQYF.

This clonotype has only a few counts. The rearrangement uses TRBV27 and TRBJ1-5; weak D call: TRBD1 (5 bases). Germline V gene sequence: CDR1 MNHEY, CDR2 SMNVEV (reference sequence). The CDR3 contains 15 residues. V lost 3 bases and J 15 bases, leaving 24 bases between the germline ends. CDR3 nucleotides: TGTGCCAGCAGTTTTACTAAACATCGTACGGGGCCCTCGCATTTT. Its translation: CASSFTKHRTGPSHF.

Worth noting for this clonotype: A far larger clone is just one base off, so this is likely a read error. The chain is built from TRBV11-2 and TRBJ2-7, with 9 bases identical to TRBD2. V shed 5 bases, J shed 7 bases, and the junction held 18 bases outside the gene matches. CDR3 length: 17 residues. The germline V gene encodes CDR1 SGHAT and CDR2 FQNNGV. The CDR3 is CASSPPWLAGPYNEQYF. CDR3 DNA: TGTGCCAGCAGCCCCCCGTGGCTAGCGGGACCCTACAATGAGCAGTACTTC.

The sample holds many counts of this clonotype. This sequence joins TRBV18 and TRBJ2-2; the D is unclear. Germline CDR1 KGHSH, CDR2 LQKENI. Trimming took 3 bases from V and 2 from J, leaving 4 bases between them. The CDR3 has 13 residues. The CDR3, as DNA: TGTGCCAGCTCACCTGCCAACACCGGGGAGCTGTTTTTT. This sequence encodes CASSPANTGELFF.

The rearrangement uses TRBV5-4 and TRBJ2-7, with D unclear. Germline CDR1 SGHNT, CDR2 YYREEE (reference sequence). This CDR3 contains 13 residues. V lost 0 bases and J lost 3, with 7 bases in between. Written as DNA, the CDR3 is TGTGCCAGCAGCTTGGGGTCCATCTACGAGCAGTACTTC. It is translated as CASSLGSIYEQYF. Variable domain in full (rest from reference TRBV5-4 and TRBJ2-7): ETGVTQSPTHLIKTRGQQVTLRCSSQSGHNTVSWYQQALGQGPQFIFQYYREEENGRGNFPPRFSGLQFPNYSSELNVNALELDDSALYLCASSLGSIYEQYFGPGTRLTVT.

This clonotype has a count of ten or more. The chain combines TRBV11-2 with TRBJ2-1, with unresolved D. CDR3 length: 15 residues. Germline assignment: CDR1 SGHAT and CDR2 FQNNGV. The germline V and J ends were trimmed by 5 bases and 0 bases, with 11 bases remaining between them. Here the CDR3 reads CASSPSASSYNEQFF. The DNA of the CDR3 is TGTGCCAGCAGCCCAAGCGCCAGCTCCTACAATGAGCAGTTCTTC. Supplemented by reference TRBV11-2 and TRBJ2-1, the full variable domain reads EAGVAQSPRYKIIEKRQSVAFWCNPISGHATLYWYQQILGQGPKLLIQFQNNGVVDDSQLPKDRFSAERLKGVDSTLKIQPAKLEDSAVYLCASSPSASSYNEQFFGPGTRLTVL.

In its sample, this clonotype was seen many times. CDR3 sequence reads: CASSPMAGNGYTF. The CDR3 bases are TGTGCCAGCTCACCAATGGCAGGGAACGGCTACACCTTC. The chain uses TRBV18 and TRBJ1-2; D is perhaps TRBD1 (5 bases). Looked up from germline, CDR1 is KGHSH and CDR2 is LQKENI. The CDR3 sequence is 13 residues long. Trimming took off 2 bases at V and 8 bases at J, with 12 bases between the two ends.

This clonotype was detected ten times or more. The chain uses TRBV7-2 and TRBJ1-3; maybe TRBD1 (6 bases). CDR3 length equals 16 residues. Germline-derived CDR1 and CDR2 are SGHTA and FQGNSA. V shed 5 bases and J shed 0 bases, with 14 bases lying between them. CDR3 nucleotide sequence: TGTGCCAGCAGCGGGGGGGCGGGAAACTCTGGAAACACCATATATTTT. Translated: CASSGGAGNSGNTIYF. Supplemented by reference TRBV7-2 and TRBJ1-3, the full variable domain reads GAGVSQSPSNKVTEKGKDVELRCDPISGHTALYWYRQSLGQGLEFLIYFQGNSAPDKSGLPSDRFSAERTGGSVSTLTIQRTQQEDSAVYLCASSGGAGNSGNTIYFGEGSWLTVV.

This clonotype came up once. The chain recombines TRBV14 with TRBJ2-1, with D hard to call. V dropped 8 bases and J dropped 6 bases, with 17 bases sitting between them. Per the germline V gene, CDR1 is SGHDN and CDR2 is FVKESK. The CDR3 totals 14 residues. The CDR3 DNA follows: TGTGCCAGCGGCCCAAATCTAGTAAGCAATGAGCAGTTCTTC. Protein product: CASGPNLVSNEQFF.

To note about this clonotype: This sequence may be a read error, since a much larger clone differs from it by one base. The chain has TRBV11-2 and TRBJ2-7, with 13 bases lining up with TRBD2. The CDR3 extends over 17 amino acids. After removal of 5 bases from V and 0 bases from J, the junction contained 7 bases not matched to a gene. Germline loops: CDR1 SGHAT, CDR2 FQNNGV. This CDR3 reads CASSAGLAGTYSYEQYF. In nucleotides, the CDR3 is TGTGCCAGCAGCGCGGGACTAGCGGGAACCTACTCCTACGAGCAGTACTTC.

This clonotype was observed at least ten times. This chain joins TRBV20-1 and TRBJ1-3, with a tentative D call TRBD1 (5 bases). Trimming cost V 0 bases and J 6 bases, with 15 bases left between them. This CDR3 region has 15 residues. Germline V gene data show CDR1 as DFQATT and CDR2 as SNEGSKA (reference sequence). CDR3 loop: CSARDQGNMKNTIYF. The CDR3 DNA is TGCAGTGCTAGAGACCAGGGAAATATGAAAAACACCATATATTTT.

The chain couples TRBV28 to TRBJ2-7, with 8 bases identical to TRBD2. CDR3 size: 14 residues. Germline V gene lookup returns CDR1 MDHEN and CDR2 SYDVKM. J lost 3 bases, V lost 4 bases, and 5 bases had no gene match. The CDR3 nucleotides are TGTGCCAGCAGTTCCCCGGGGGGGGACTACGAGCAGTACTTC. Residues: CASSSPGGDYEQYF. Full variable domain (outside the CDR3, taken from reference TRBV28 and TRBJ2-7): DVKVTQSSRYLVKRTGEKVFLECVQDMDHENMFWYRQDPGLGLRLIYFSYDVKMKEKGDIPEGYSVSREKKERFSLILESASTNQTSMYLCASSSPGGDYEQYFGPGTRLTVT.